This TCR beta chain was obtained from a study of blood T cell repertoires in COVID-19. In the original analysis: The authors estimated nucleated cell counts from reference gene primer amplification. The protocol was immunoSEQ multiplex PCR, while the TCRdb copy is restricted to in-frame clones and leaves out a portion. From that table come the V and J calls and clone size; the DNA was used to work out D and trimming. The sample consists of approximately 500,000 clones, over 75% of them appearing once. This TCR came from a human donor in a cohort sampled during active COVID-19. Sequenced sample: peripheral blood.

CDR3 protein: CASSIQGGETQYF. CDR3 bases: TGCGCCAGCAGCATCCAGGGAGGAGAGACCCAGTACTTC. The chain employs TRBV5-1 and TRBJ2-5; tentative D call: TRBD2 (6 bases). V shed 4 bases and J shed 4 bases, with 11 bases lying between them. Looked up from germline, CDR1 is SGHRS and CDR2 is YFSETQ. The CDR3 totals 13 residues.